This TCR beta chain was obtained from a study of CD8+CD57+ T cells in acquired aplastic anemia. This clonotype was detected many times. Genomic DNA was employed as the template in profiling TCR beta VDJ and CDR3. TCRdb ran MiXCR on the reads and lists one entry per CDR3 protein. Of some 290,000 distinct CDR3 sequences listed, roughly half are singletons. The CDR3 sequence is 13 residues long. Germline CDR1 is SQVTM and CDR2 is ANQGSEA. V was cut by 2 bases and J by 1 base, with 8 bases left in between. This clonotype was obtained from a human donor with severe aplastic anemia or a healthy control (not recorded which). The sequencing input was sorted CD4+, CD8+, or CD8+CD57+ T cells (not recorded which) from PBMCs. The genes are TRBV29-1 and TRBJ1-2, with D uncertain. CDR3 bases: TGCAGCGTTGAAAGGCATCTTAACTATGGCTACACCTTC. Translated, it gives CSVERHLNYGYTF.